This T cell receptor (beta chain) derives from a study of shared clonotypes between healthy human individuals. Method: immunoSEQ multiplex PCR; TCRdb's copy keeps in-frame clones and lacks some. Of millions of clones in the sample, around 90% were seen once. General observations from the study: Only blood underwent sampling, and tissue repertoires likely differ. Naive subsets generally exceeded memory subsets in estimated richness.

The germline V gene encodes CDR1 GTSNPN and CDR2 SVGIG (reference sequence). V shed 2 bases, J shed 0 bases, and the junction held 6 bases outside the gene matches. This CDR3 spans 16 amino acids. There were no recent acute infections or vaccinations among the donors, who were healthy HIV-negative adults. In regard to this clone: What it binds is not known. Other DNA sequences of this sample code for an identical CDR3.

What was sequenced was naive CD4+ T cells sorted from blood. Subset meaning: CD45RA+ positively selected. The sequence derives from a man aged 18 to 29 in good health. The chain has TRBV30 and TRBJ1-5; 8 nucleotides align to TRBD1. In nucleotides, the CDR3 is TGTGCCTGGAGTCCAATAGACAGGGGTAGCAATCAGCCCCAGCATTTT. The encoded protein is CAWSPIDRGSNQPQHF.